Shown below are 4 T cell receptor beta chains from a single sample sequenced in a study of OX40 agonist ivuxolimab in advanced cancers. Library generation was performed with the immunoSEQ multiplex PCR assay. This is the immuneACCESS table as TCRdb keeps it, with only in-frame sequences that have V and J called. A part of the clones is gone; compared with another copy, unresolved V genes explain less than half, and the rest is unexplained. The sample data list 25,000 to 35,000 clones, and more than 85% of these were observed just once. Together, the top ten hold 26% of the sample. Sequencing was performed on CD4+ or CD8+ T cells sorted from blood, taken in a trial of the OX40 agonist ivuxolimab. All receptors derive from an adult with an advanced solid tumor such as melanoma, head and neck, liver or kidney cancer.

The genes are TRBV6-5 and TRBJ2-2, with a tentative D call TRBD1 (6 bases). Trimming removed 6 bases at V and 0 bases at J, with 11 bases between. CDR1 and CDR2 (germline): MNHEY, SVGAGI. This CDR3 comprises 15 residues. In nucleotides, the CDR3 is TGTGCCAGCAGACCCACAGGGCCGAACACCGGGGAGCTGTTTTTT. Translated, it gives CASRPTGPNTGELFF.

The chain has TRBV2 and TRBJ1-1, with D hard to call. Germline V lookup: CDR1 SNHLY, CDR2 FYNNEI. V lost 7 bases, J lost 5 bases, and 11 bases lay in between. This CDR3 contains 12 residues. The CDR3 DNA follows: TGTGCCAGCAATTGGGGAGGGACTGAAGCTTTCTTT. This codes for CASNWGGTEAFF. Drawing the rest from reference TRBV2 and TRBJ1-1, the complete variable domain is EPEVTQTPSHQVTQMGQEVILRCVPISNHLYFYWYRQILGQKVEFLVSFYNNEISEKSEIFDDQFSVERPDGSNFTLKIRSTKLEDSAMYFCASNWGGTEAFFGQGTRLTVV.

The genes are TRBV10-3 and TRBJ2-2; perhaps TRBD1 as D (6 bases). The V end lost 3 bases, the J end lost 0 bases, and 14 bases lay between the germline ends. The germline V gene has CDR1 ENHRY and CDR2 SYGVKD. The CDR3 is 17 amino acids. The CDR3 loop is CAISEHTQGSNTGELFF. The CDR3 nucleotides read TGTGCCATCAGTGAACACACACAGGGTTCGAACACCGGGGAGCTGTTTTTT.

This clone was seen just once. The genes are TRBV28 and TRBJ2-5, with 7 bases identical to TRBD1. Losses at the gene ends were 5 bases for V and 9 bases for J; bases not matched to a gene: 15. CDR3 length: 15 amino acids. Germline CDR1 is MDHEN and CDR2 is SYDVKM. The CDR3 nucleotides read TGTGCCAGCAGTCGACCCCGGGACAGACGCACCCCCCAGTACTTC. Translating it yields CASSRPRDRRTPQYF.